A single sample is the source of the 31 T cell receptor beta chains below, sequenced in a study of beta chain features in type 1 diabetes. Since all of the isolated RNA was reverse transcribed, expressed TCRB transcripts were what got sequenced. Some clones are missing from TCRdb's copy, which holds only in-frame ones; the method was immunoSEQ multiplex PCR. The sample includes hundreds of thousands of clones, approximately 8.2% seen only once; the top ten take approximately 0.44%. The sample comprised central memory CD4+ T cells from blood. The receptor set was obtained from a woman aged 18-30 years in good health.

The V gene is TRBV2, the J gene TRBJ1-4; D is unclear. The V and J ends lost 6 bases and 5 bases respectively, with 7 bases between them. In germline, CDR1 is SNHLY, CDR2 FYNNEI. The CDR3 is 12 residues long. CDR3 in DNA: TGTGCCAGCAGGCTTTTAAATGAAAAACTGTTTTTT. It yields the protein CASRLLNEKLFF.

Regarding this clone: At one end the junction does not follow the germline gene, possibly because of a read error. Other DNA sequences of this sample code for an identical CDR3. The CDR3 sequence is CSVDEGGTDTQYF. DNA for the CDR3: TGCAGCGTTGATGAAGGGGGGACAGATACACAGTATTTT. The rearrangement uses TRBV29-1 and TRBJ2-3; possibly TRBD1 for D (7 bases). Germline V gene data show CDR1 as SQVTM and CDR2 as ANQGSEA. This CDR3 spans 13 amino acids.

Only a few counts were recorded for this clone. This sequence joins TRBV6-1 and TRBJ2-3; 10 nucleotides align to TRBD1. Trimming at V came to 6 bases and at J to 3 bases, leaving 6 bases not matched to a gene. The CDR3 consists of 15 residues. CDR1 and CDR2 from the germline V gene are MNHNS and SASEGT. The CDR3 spells CASSAGTGVTDTQYF. CDR3 bases: TGTGCCAGCAGCGCCGGGACAGGGGTTACAGATACGCAGTATTTT.

This clone was seen only a few times. This rearrangement joins TRBV18 to TRBJ2-1; no firm D call. This CDR3 has 14 residues. Per germline, CDR1 KGHSH and CDR2 LQKENI. Trimming removed 2 bases at V and 5 bases at J, with 10 bases between. CDR3 bases: TGTGCCAGCTCACCAAGTTGGGGTCACAATGAGCAGTTCTTC. It codes for CASSPSWGHNEQFF.

This clone has ten or more counts. One end of the junction is discordant with germline, which a read error may explain. The chain has TRBV28 and TRBJ2-7; D could derive from TRBD1 or TRBD2 (5 bases each). Germline values: CDR1 MDHEN, CDR2 SYDVKM. The CDR3 contains 11 residues. The CDR3 DNA reads TGTGCCAGCACCTCGGGACCGACCATCGGCTTC. Protein sequence: CASTSGPTIGF.

Concerning this clone: At one of its ends the junction is not consistent with the germline gene, which may arise from a read error. This chain links TRBV10-3 with TRBJ2-7; D gene ambiguous. The CDR3 is made up of 15 amino acids. Germline lookup yields CDR1 ENHRY and CDR2 SYGVKD. CDR3 residues: CASSYRSLGKNEQYF. Here the CDR3 DNA reads TGTGCCAGCAGTTACCGGTCATTAGGGAAGAACGAGCAGTACTTC.

CDR3 protein: CASSVGGQTLDTQYF. CDR3 sequence (DNA): TGTGCCAGCAGCGTTGGCGGACAGACTTTAGATACGCAGTATTTT. The rearrangement links TRBV7-2 to TRBJ2-3; possibly TRBD1 for D (6 bases). The CDR3 length is 15 residues. Looked up from germline, CDR1 is SGHTA and CDR2 is FQGNSA. Trimming took 5 bases from V and 5 from J, leaving 17 bases between them. Full variable domain (rest looked up from reference TRBV7-2 and TRBJ2-3): GAGVSQSPSNKVTEKGKDVELRCDPISGHTALYWYRQSLGQGLEFLIYFQGNSAPDKSGLPSDRFSAERTGGSVSTLTIQRTQQEDSAVYLCASSVGGQTLDTQYFGPGTRLTVL.

This rearrangement joins TRBV6-5 to TRBJ1-1, with 7 bases matching TRBD1. V lost 5 bases to trimming and J lost 1 base; unmatched junction nucleotides: 4. CDR3 size: 14 residues. Germline lookup yields CDR1 MNHEY and CDR2 SVGAGI. For the CDR3, the DNA is TGTGCCAGCAGTCTGGACAGGCGGAACACTGAAGCTTTCTTT. Translation gives CASSLDRRNTEAFF.

V and J are TRBV10-3 and TRBJ1-1; D gene unclear. The germline V gene encodes CDR1 ENHRY and CDR2 SYGVKD. V was cut by 4 bases and J by 4 bases, with 16 bases left in between. CDR3 length: 15 amino acids. The CDR3 is CAISVGSRRGTEAFF. The DNA of the CDR3 is TGTGCCATCAGTGTCGGATCCAGACGGGGCACTGAAGCTTTCTTT.

The sample holds a few counts of this clone. The genes are TRBV7-9 and TRBJ2-2; TRBD2 matches 10 bases. Germline V gene lookup returns CDR1 SEHNR and CDR2 FQNEAQ (reference sequence). Trimming removed 5 bases from V and 1 base from J; junction bases left unmatched: 4. This CDR3 is 16 amino acids long. This CDR3 reads CASSPRTSGNTGELFF. In nucleotides, the CDR3 is TGTGCCAGCAGCCCAAGGACTAGCGGGAACACCGGGGAGCTGTTTTTT.

This clone has a handful of counts. The chain employs TRBV5-6 and TRBJ1-2; D is uncertain. This CDR3 has 15 residues. From germline, CDR1 is SGHDT and CDR2 YYEEEE. V was shortened by 1 base and J by 2 bases, with 12 bases between the two germline ends. CDR3: CASSLMTYRNYGYTF. CDR3 sequence (DNA): TGTGCCAGCAGCTTGATGACATATCGGAACTATGGCTACACCTTC. The whole variable domain, filled in from reference TRBV5-6 and TRBJ1-2, reads DAGVTQSPTHLIKTRGQQVTLRCSPKSGHDTVSWYQQALGQGPQFIFQYYEEEERQRGNFPDRFSGHQFPNYSSELNVNALLLGDSALYLCASSLMTYRNYGYTFGSGTRLTVV.

This clone was picked up many times. The sample contains more than one DNA sequence encoding this CDR3. This chain connects TRBV10-3 to TRBJ2-6; D is unclear. This CDR3 has 17 residues. Germline V CDR1 and CDR2: ENHRY, SYGVKD. Trimming removed 0 bases at V and 0 bases at J, with 9 bases between. CDR3 residues: CAISESGRSSGANVLTF. CDR3 DNA: TGTGCCATCAGTGAGTCAGGACGGAGCTCTGGGGCCAACGTCCTGACTTTC.

The chain carries TRBV7-2 and TRBJ1-1; 7 nucleotides line up with TRBD1. Germline CDR1 SGHTA, CDR2 FQGNSA. V shed 1 base and J 1 base; nucleotides not matched to a gene: 3. This CDR3 is 15 amino acids long. This CDR3 reads CASSLDRTGNTEAFF. The DNA for the CDR3 is TGTGCCAGCAGCTTAGATCGGACAGGGAACACTGAAGCTTTCTTT.

The chain has TRBV4-2 and TRBJ2-1, with D maybe TRBD1 (6 bases). The CDR3 extends over 17 amino acids. In germline, CDR1 is LGHNA, CDR2 YNFKEQ. V gave up 3 bases and J gave up 0 bases, with 15 bases separating them. The DNA for the CDR3 is TGTGCCAGCAGCCACCAGGGGCACCCAAGCTCCTACAATGAGCAGTTCTTC. This encodes CASSHQGHPSSYNEQFF.

As regards this clone: At one end the junction does not follow the germline gene, possibly because of a read error. Other nucleotide sequences from this sample produce the same CDR3. The rearrangement links TRBV7-3 to TRBJ2-1; 9 nucleotides align to TRBD2. There are 16 residues in the CDR3. Germline assignment: CDR1 SGHTA and CDR2 FQGTGA. The CDR3 loop reads CASSPSSGSSLREQFF. Written as DNA, the CDR3 is TGCGCCAGCAGCCCGAGTAGCGGGAGCTCCCTTCGTGAGCAGTTCTTC.

The chain combines TRBV5-1 with TRBJ2-2; tentative D call: TRBD2 (6 bases). Trimming took off 5 bases at V and 5 bases at J, with 19 bases between the two ends. The CDR3 spans 16 residues. CDR1 and CDR2 from the germline V gene are SGHRS and YFSETQ. The CDR3 nucleotides read TGCGCCAGCAGGGTGATACCGGGACTCGAGACCGGGGAGCTGTTTTTT. It encodes CASRVIPGLETGELFF.

The V and J genes are TRBV5-1 and TRBJ2-5; D perhaps matches TRBD2 (5 bases). CDR1 and CDR2 from the germline V gene are SGHRS and YFSETQ. This CDR3 is built from 15 residues. The V and J ends lost 5 bases and 2 bases respectively, with 16 bases between them. The CDR3 loop is CASRSPSGTQETQYF. The CDR3 nucleotides are TGCGCCAGCAGGAGTCCCAGCGGTACTCAAGAGACCCAGTACTTC.

The V call is TRBV20-1, the J call TRBJ2-7; D is unclear. The V and J ends lost 5 bases and 1 base respectively, with 6 bases between them. This CDR3 is 11 amino acids long. CDR1 DFQATT and CDR2 SNEGSKA come from the germline V gene (reference sequence). In DNA, the CDR3 is TGCAGTGCTCTGTATTCCTACGAGCAGTACTTC. It codes for CSALYSYEQYF.

In its sample, this clone was seen a few times. The chain employs TRBV21-1 and TRBJ2-7; the D call TRBD1 from the table was never checked on the DNA. TRBV21-1 constitutes a pseudogene. The CDR3 consists of 14 residues. CDR3 protein: CASSNRQGPYEQYF. Written as DNA, the CDR3 is TGTGCCAGCAGCAACCGACAGGGTCCCTACGAGCAGTACTTC.

This sequence joins TRBV19 and TRBJ2-1; no clear D. CDR3 size: 15 residues. Between the trimmed V and J ends, which lost 6 bases and 2 bases, there was a span of 14 bases. From germline, CDR1 is LNHDA and CDR2 SQIVND (reference sequence). CDR3 protein: CASRAPGGPYNEQFF. CDR3 bases: TGTGCCAGTAGAGCCCCCGGCGGCCCCTACAATGAGCAGTTCTTC.

Many counts were recorded for this clone. The genes are TRBV5-4 and TRBJ2-5; the D gene is possibly TRBD2 (6 bases). This CDR3 has 15 amino acids. Trimming left V 0 bases short and J 4 bases short, with 13 bases between. Per germline, CDR1 SGHNT and CDR2 YYREEE (reference sequence). CDR3: CASSLDLAGPETQYF. Written as DNA, the CDR3 is TGTGCCAGCAGCTTGGATCTGGCGGGACCAGAGACCCAGTACTTC.

The J gene is TRBJ1-1, the V gene TRBV5-1; no reliable D call. V shed 2 bases and J shed 2 bases, with 7 bases lying between them. This CDR3 contains 13 residues. The V gene's germline CDR1 is SGHRS and CDR2 YFSETQ. The CDR3 reads CASSLVANTEAFF. The CDR3 DNA sequence: TGCGCCAGCAGCTTAGTTGCAAACACTGAAGCTTTCTTT.

CDR3 DNA: TGTGCCAGCAGCTCGGGACAGATGGACTACAATGAGCAGTTCTTC. Translation: CASSSGQMDYNEQFF. The chain couples TRBV7-2 to TRBJ2-1; TRBD1 agrees at 7 bases. The ends lost 4 bases at V and 3 bases at J; junction bases unmatched: 6. The germline V gene has CDR1 SGHTA and CDR2 FQGNSA. The CDR3 extends over 15 amino acids.

This clone was detected only a few times. The chain couples TRBV6-5 to TRBJ2-7, with D tentatively TRBD2 (5 bases). V shed 5 bases and J shed 3 bases, with 11 bases lying between them. Germline V gene lookup returns CDR1 MNHEY and CDR2 SVGAGI. This CDR3 contains 13 residues. This chain's CDR3 is CASSRHGGYEQYF. CDR3 nucleotide sequence: TGTGCCAGCAGTCGCCATGGAGGCTACGAGCAGTACTTC.

This clone was found a few times. The chain has TRBV5-1 and TRBJ2-5, with D perhaps TRBD1 (6 bases). Trimming pared 4 bases from V and 1 base from J, leaving 14 bases between. The CDR3 runs to 15 residues. Germline V gene lookup returns CDR1 SGHRS and CDR2 YFSETQ. CDR3 bases: TGCGCCAGCAGCCAAGATGCGGACAGCCAAGAGACCCAGTACTTC. Translating gives CASSQDADSQETQYF.

This clone was seen only a few times. V usage is TRBV9 and J usage is TRBJ2-7; no reliable D call. The CDR3 consists of 13 residues. The germline gives CDR1 SGDLS, CDR2 YYNGEE. V was clipped by 3 bases and J by 3 bases, with 10 bases between them. The CDR3 DNA reads TGTGCCAGCAGCGCAACATCAGGCTACGAGCAGTACTTC. Protein: CASSATSGYEQYF. Using reference TRBV9 and TRBJ2-7 for the parts outside the CDR3, the full variable domain is DSGVTQTPKHLITATGQRVTLRCSPRSGDLSVYWYQQSLDQGLQFLIQYYNGEERAKGNILERFSAQQFPDLHSELNLSSLELGDSALYFCASSATSGYEQYFGPGTRLTVT.

The CDR3 here is CATSYSTRMGHEQFF. For the CDR3, the DNA is TGTGCCACCTCCTACTCGACTAGGATGGGACATGAGCAGTTCTTC. This chain links TRBV19 with TRBJ2-1, with D possibly being TRBD2 (6 bases). The CDR3 has 15 amino acids. Germline V gene lookup returns CDR1 LNHDA and CDR2 SQIVND (reference sequence). V lost 10 bases and J 8 bases, leaving 24 bases between the germline ends.

This clone has just a few counts. V and J are TRBV2 and TRBJ2-5; maybe TRBD1 (5 bases). There are 11 residues in the CDR3. Deletions cut 6 bases from V and 7 bases from J, with 9 bases between. Germline V gives CDR1 SNHLY, CDR2 FYNNEI. The CDR3 sequence: CASRGPGTQYF. The CDR3 nucleotides are TGTGCCAGCAGGGGGCCAGGGACCCAGTACTTC. The full variable domain, its missing parts supplied by reference TRBV2 and TRBJ2-5, is EPEVTQTPSHQVTQMGQEVILRCVPISNHLYFYWYRQILGQKVEFLVSFYNNEISEKSEIFDDQFSVERPDGSNFTLKIRSTKLEDSAMYFCASRGPGTQYFGPGTRLLVL.

This clone was recorded a few times. One end of the junction fails to match germline, which may point to a read error. The genes are TRBV18 and TRBJ2-3; TRBD2 matches at 10 bases. The CDR3 is made up of 16 amino acids. Germline V gene lookup returns CDR1 KGHSH and CDR2 LQKENI. CDR3 in amino acids: CASSSPTSGSTDTQYF. The CDR3 coding sequence is TGTGCCAGCTCATCACCGACTAGCGGGTCCACAGATACGCAGTATTTT.

This chain links TRBV30 with TRBJ1-4, with unresolved D. The CDR3 runs 13 residues. Trimming shortened V by 3 bases and J by 9 bases, and 14 bases separated the two germline ends. Per germline, CDR1 GTSNPN and CDR2 SVGIG (reference sequence). The CDR3 loop reads CAWRPSGGKKLFF. The DNA of the CDR3 is TGTGCCTGGAGACCGTCTGGCGGGAAAAAACTGTTTTTT. Based on the CDR3 plus reference TRBV30 and TRBJ1-4, the full variable domain is SQTIHQWPATLVQPVGSPLSLECTVEGTSNPNLYWYRQAAGRGLQLLFYSVGIGQISSEVPQNLSASRPQDRQFILSSKKLLLSDSGFYLCAWRPSGGKKLFFGSGTQLSVL.

This clone was counted a few times. Other DNA sequences in the sample encode the same CDR3. The chain combines TRBV7-2 with TRBJ2-5, with 7 bases identical to TRBD2. The CDR3 contains 14 residues. Germline CDR1 is SGHTA and CDR2 is FQGNSA. The junction had 8 bases not matched to a gene; V was cut back by 5 bases and J by 5 bases. The chain's CDR3 is CASSPLGGRETQYF. CDR3 in DNA: TGTGCCAGCAGCCCCCTGGGGGGGAGGGAGACCCAGTACTTC.